This TCR beta chain was retrieved from a study of radiation and T cells in renal cell carcinoma. Overall study context: Nephrectomy followed 15 Gy stereotactic body radiation by 4 weeks. The study, taken as a whole, reports: In blood, top tumor clones expanded by 2 weeks, shrinking by 4.

TCRdb's copy holds only in-frame clones and misses some; the assay was immunoSEQ multiplex PCR. The table lists some 70,000 clones, 82% of them singletons, with 5.5% to 7.5% in the top ten. This clone was recorded a few times. The target antigen is unknown. CDR3 length: 15 amino acids. CDR1 and CDR2 from the germline V gene are MNHEY and SVGAGI. Between the trimmed V and J ends, which lost 7 bases and 5 bases, there was a span of 20 bases. Time point described: blood 2 weeks post-SBRT. The treatment is: 15 Gy SBRT to primary tumor, nephrectomy 4 weeks later. Blood was sampled at baseline, 2 weeks and 4 weeks after SBRT. The tumor was a clear cell renal cell carcinoma.

The sample consisted of blood, taken from a patient whose treatment included radiotherapy and nephrectomy. The clonotype comes from a man aged 55 to 69 with renal cell carcinoma. The V gene is TRBV6-5, the J gene TRBJ2-5; D possibly matches TRBD1 or TRBD2 (5 bases each). The CDR3 is CASTRAAGRLETQYF. The CDR3 DNA reads as TGTGCCAGCACGAGGGCGGCAGGGCGGTTGGAGACCCAGTACTTC.